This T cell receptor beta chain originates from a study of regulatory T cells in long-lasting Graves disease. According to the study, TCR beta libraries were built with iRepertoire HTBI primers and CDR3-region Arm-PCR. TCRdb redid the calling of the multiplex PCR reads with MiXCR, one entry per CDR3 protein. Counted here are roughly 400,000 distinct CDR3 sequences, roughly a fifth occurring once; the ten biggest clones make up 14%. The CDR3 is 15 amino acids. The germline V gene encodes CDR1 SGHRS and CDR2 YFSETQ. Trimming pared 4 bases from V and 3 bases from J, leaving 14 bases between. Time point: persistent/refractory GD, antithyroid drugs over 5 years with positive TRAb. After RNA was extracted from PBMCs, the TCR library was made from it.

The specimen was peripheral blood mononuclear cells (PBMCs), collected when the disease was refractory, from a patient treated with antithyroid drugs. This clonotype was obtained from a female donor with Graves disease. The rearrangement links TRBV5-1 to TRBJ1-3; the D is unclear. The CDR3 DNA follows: TGCGCCAGCAGCCGAGGGATTGCCGGTGGAAACACCATATATTTT. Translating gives CASSRGIAGGNTIYF.